The T cell receptor beta chain under discussion was sequenced for a study of blood T cell repertoires in COVID-19. Profiling relied on immunoSEQ multiplex PCR, and the TCRdb table lists in-frame clones only, not all of them. The top ten clones hold roughly a tenth of a sample with over 250,000 clones, about 87% of them seen once. Germline V gives CDR1 MNHEY, CDR2 SVGAGI. V lost 7 bases and J 0 bases, leaving 11 bases between the germline ends. This CDR3 region has 14 residues. Sequencing was carried out using peripheral blood. The TCR sequence derives from a woman aged 70-85 years with COVID-19, enrolled during active disease. The chain uses TRBV6-5 and TRBJ2-3; D is possibly TRBD2 (5 bases). The CDR3 loop is CASTRLPSTDTQYF. CDR3 coding DNA: TGTGCCAGCACCCGACTACCTAGCACAGATACGCAGTATTTT.